The 31 T cell receptor beta chains in this list originate from one sample, sequenced in a study of blood T cell repertoires in COVID-19. Here immunoSEQ multiplex PCR was the method, and the copy in TCRdb shows in-frame clones only, minus some. The sample shows around 230,000 clones, over 85% of them seen only once. Sequences were obtained from PBMCs or T cells enriched from blood (not recorded which). The receptors come from a young woman with acute COVID-19.

The gene calls are TRBV27 and TRBJ1-2, with 8 bases matching TRBD1. CDR3 length equals 17 residues. Germline V gene sequence: CDR1 MNHEY, CDR2 SMNVEV (reference sequence). J gave up 8 bases and V 5 bases, and 19 bases lay outside the gene matches. The CDR3 protein is CASSPPAGTGIRRGYTF. CDR3 nucleotide sequence: TGTGCCAGCAGTCCTCCGGCCGGGACAGGAATTCGGAGGGGCTACACCTTC.

The chain links TRBV6-2 or TRBV6-3 to TRBJ1-2, with D uncertain. The CDR3 is made up of 16 amino acids. Germline lookup yields CDR1 MNHEY and CDR2 SVGEGT. V dropped 6 bases and J dropped 3 bases, with 20 bases sitting between them. The CDR3, as DNA: TGTGCCAGCAGACCTTCCGGGAGACCTTGGGACTATGGCTACACCTTC. It is translated as CASRPSGRPWDYGYTF.

This chain links TRBV27 with TRBJ2-5; 7 bases are a match to TRBD1. Looked up from germline, CDR1 is MNHEY and CDR2 is SMNVEV (reference sequence). V gave up 6 bases and J gave up 1 base; unmatched junction bases: 5. There are 14 residues in the CDR3. CDR3 protein: CASRYRGFQETQYF. Written as DNA, the CDR3 is TGTGCCAGCAGGTACAGGGGTTTCCAAGAGACCCAGTACTTC.

The chain links TRBV27 to TRBJ1-3, with 7 bases lining up with TRBD1. This CDR3 region has 18 residues. Losses at the gene ends were 6 bases for V and 11 bases for J; bases not matched to a gene: 25. Germline lookup yields CDR1 MNHEY and CDR2 SMNVEV (reference sequence). CDR3 sequence reads: CASSYSSTGWPLEHPIYF. The CDR3 coding sequence is TGTGCCAGCAGCTACTCCTCGACAGGGTGGCCATTGGAACACCCCATATATTTT.

This clone was found once. V usage is TRBV10-1 and J usage is TRBJ2-1, with D maybe TRBD2 (5 bases). V lost 5 bases and J lost 4, with 12 bases in between. Per the germline V gene, CDR1 is WNHNN and CDR2 is SYGVQD (reference sequence). The CDR3 has 14 residues. CDR3 region: CASSRAQRYNEQFF. In DNA form, the CDR3 reads TGCGCCAGCAGTCGAGCCCAGCGGTACAATGAGCAGTTCTTC.

The gene calls are TRBV6-5 and TRBJ2-7, with D perhaps TRBD2 (6 bases). Germline lookup yields CDR1 MNHEY and CDR2 SVGAGI. This CDR3 is 15 amino acids long. V lost 2 bases, J lost 6 bases, and 17 bases lay in between. The CDR3 is CASSYAGPAEGEQYF. CDR3 nucleotides: TGTGCCAGCAGTTACGCGGGCCCCGCGGAGGGCGAGCAGTACTTC.

The J gene is TRBJ1-1, the V gene TRBV5-1, with 7 positions matching TRBD1. The length of the CDR3 is 14 residues. Looked up from germline, CDR1 is SGHRS and CDR2 is YFSETQ. The J segment lost 5 bases and the V segment lost 0 bases, leaving 4 bases of the junction unmatched. CDR3 DNA sequence: TGCGCCAGCAGCTTGGAGGGGGCAGAGACTGAAGCTTTCTTT. Translation gives CASSLEGAETEAFF.

The V call is TRBV18, the J call TRBJ2-7; D is perhaps TRBD1 (6 bases). The CDR3 is made up of 14 amino acids. Trimming removed 6 bases at V and 5 bases at J, with 17 bases between. CDR1 and CDR2 (germline): KGHSH, LQKENI. As DNA, the CDR3 is TGTGCCAGCTCCCAATATTACACAGGGAACGAGCAGTACTTC. Translated, it gives CASSQYYTGNEQYF.

The gene calls are TRBV5-1 and TRBJ2-3; 7 bases agree with TRBD2. Germline CDR1 SGHRS, CDR2 YFSETQ. The CDR3 runs to 15 residues. Trimming removed 3 bases from V and 0 bases from J; junction bases left unmatched: 4. CDR3 in DNA: TGCGCCAGCAGCTGGAGCGGGGTAAGCACAGATACGCAGTATTTT. It is translated as CASSWSGVSTDTQYF.

The chain recombines TRBV7-8 with TRBJ2-5; maybe TRBD1 (6 bases). Between the trimmed V and J ends, which lost 4 bases and 1 base, there was a span of 7 bases. From germline, CDR1 is SGHVS and CDR2 FQNEAQ. The CDR3 has 13 residues. CDR3 residues: CASSSGAQETQYF. The DNA for the CDR3 is TGTGCCAGCAGCTCAGGGGCCCAAGAGACCCAGTACTTC.

The J gene is TRBJ2-1, the V gene TRBV2, with D perhaps TRBD1 (5 bases). The CDR3 runs to 13 residues. Germline CDR1 is SNHLY and CDR2 is FYNNEI. Trimming took 2 bases from V and 10 from J, leaving 12 bases between them. In nucleotides, the CDR3 is TGTGCCAGCAGTGAAATCCGCCAGGGCGAGCAGTTCTTC. Residues: CASSEIRQGEQFF.

This clone turned up a few times. The gene calls are TRBV2 and TRBJ1-6; D perhaps matches TRBD1 (6 bases). CDR1 and CDR2 (germline): SNHLY, FYNNEI. The CDR3 loop spans 15 amino acids. Trimming took off 5 bases at V and 7 bases at J, with 15 bases between the two ends. This CDR3 is CASSPLGAENSPLHF. In DNA, the CDR3 is TGTGCCAGCAGTCCCCTGGGGGCGGAGAATTCACCCCTCCACTTT.

The chain is built from TRBV2 and TRBJ2-7; 11 bases map to TRBD2. In germline, CDR1 is SNHLY, CDR2 FYNNEI. The CDR3 runs 17 residues. Germline trimming cut 3 bases from V and 7 bases from J; bases unmatched to any gene: 14. The CDR3 sequence is CASSEAGLADLTGEQYF. In nucleotides, the CDR3 is TGTGCCAGCAGTGAGGCGGGACTAGCGGACCTAACTGGGGAGCAGTACTTC.

The V call is TRBV11-2, the J call TRBJ1-3, with D unresolved. Trimming removed 3 bases from V and 0 bases from J, with 9 bases in between. The V gene's germline CDR1 is SGHAT and CDR2 FQNNGV. The CDR3 is made up of 15 amino acids. The CDR3 protein is CASSLAGHSGNTIYF. DNA of the CDR3: TGTGCCAGCAGCTTGGCAGGTCACTCTGGAAACACCATATATTTT.

The chain couples TRBV5-1 to TRBJ1-5, with D possibly TRBD1 on 6 matching bases. Germline V gene sequence: CDR1 SGHRS, CDR2 YFSETQ. This CDR3 has 14 residues. Trimming removed 0 bases from V and 8 bases from J, with 12 bases in between. CDR3 protein: CASSLGREGEPQHF. The CDR3 coding sequence is TGCGCCAGCAGCTTGGGGAGGGAGGGGGAGCCCCAGCATTTT.

The chain recombines TRBV5-3 with TRBJ2-3; 7 bases line up with TRBD2. TRBV5-3 is filed as an ORF, its function uncertain. This CDR3 has 15 amino acids. V gave up 0 bases and J gave up 1 base; unmatched junction bases: 2. CDR3 amino acids: CARSLAGGGTDTQYF. DNA of the CDR3: TGTGCCAGAAGCTTGGCGGGGGGAGGCACAGATACGCAGTATTTT.

In this sample, this clone turned up once. The chain joins TRBV9 to TRBJ1-1, with D possibly TRBD1 on 6 matching bases. The CDR3 has 15 amino acids. The germline V gene encodes CDR1 SGDLS and CDR2 YYNGEE. V lost 3 bases to trimming and J lost 8 bases, with 20 bases between them. The CDR3, as DNA: TGTGCCAGCAGCGCCGAACCGGGACACTTAACAGAAGCTTTCTTT. Translated, it gives CASSAEPGHLTEAFF.

The chain is built from TRBV2 and TRBJ2-3, with 7 nucleotides matching TRBD2. CDR1 and CDR2 (germline): SNHLY, FYNNEI. CDR3 size: 15 residues. Trimming at V came to 4 bases and at J to 2 bases, leaving 6 bases not matched to a gene. CDR3 nucleotide sequence: TGTGCCAGCAGTGTGGCTAGCGGTCACACAGATACGCAGTATTTT. Encoded protein: CASSVASGHTDTQYF. Full variable domain (rest looked up from reference TRBV2 and TRBJ2-3): EPEVTQTPSHQVTQMGQEVILRCVPISNHLYFYWYRQILGQKVEFLVSFYNNEISEKSEIFDDQFSVERPDGSNFTLKIRSTKLEDSAMYFCASSVASGHTDTQYFGPGTRLTVL.

This chain connects TRBV2 to TRBJ1-5; unclear D gene. The V end lost 3 bases, the J end lost 0 bases, and 12 bases lay between the germline ends. CDR3 length: 16 amino acids. CDR1 is SNHLY, CDR2 FYNNEI, per germline. The CDR3 sequence: CASSEIPGNSNQPQHF. In DNA form, the CDR3 reads TGTGCCAGCAGTGAGATTCCGGGGAATAGCAATCAGCCCCAGCATTTT.

CDR3 sequence reads: CASDPGTVNTGELFF. Here the CDR3 DNA reads TGCGCCAGCGACCCCGGGACAGTGAACACCGGGGAGCTGTTTTTT. The chain links TRBV5-1 to TRBJ2-2, with 7 bases lining up with TRBD1. Per the germline V gene, CDR1 is SGHRS and CDR2 is YFSETQ. There are 15 residues in the CDR3. Unmatched junction bases numbered 7, after V lost 7 bases and J lost 1 base.

V is TRBV18 and J is TRBJ2-7; 10 bases are a match to TRBD1. V was pared by 6 bases and J by 2 bases, with 7 bases of the junction left unmatched. CDR3 size: 15 residues. Germline lookup yields CDR1 KGHSH and CDR2 LQKENI. CDR3 in DNA: TGTGCCAGCTCCCGGGGACAGGGGCAGACCTACGAGCAGTACTTC. Protein: CASSRGQGQTYEQYF.

The V call is TRBV5-8, the J call TRBJ1-4; D not resolved. Germline lookup yields CDR1 SGHTS and CDR2 YDEGEE. Trimming shortened V by 4 bases and J by 8 bases, and 12 bases separated the two germline ends. The CDR3 is 13 residues long. The chain's CDR3 is CASSRVRGEKLFF. CDR3 DNA sequence: TGTGCCAGCAGCCGGGTTCGGGGAGAAAAACTGTTTTTT.

The chain is built from TRBV18 and TRBJ2-7, with 11 bases identical to TRBD1. The J segment lost 5 bases and the V segment lost 5 bases, leaving 8 bases of the junction unmatched. There are 15 residues in the CDR3. Germline CDR1 is KGHSH and CDR2 is LQKENI. The CDR3 sequence: CASSSPDRGLDEQYF. CDR3 nucleotide sequence: TGTGCCAGCTCAAGTCCGGACAGGGGGCTTGACGAGCAGTACTTC.

The V and J genes are TRBV5-1 and TRBJ1-3; weak D call: TRBD1 (5 bases). From germline, CDR1 is SGHRS and CDR2 YFSETQ. This CDR3 spans 17 amino acids. Trimming took 4 bases from V and 0 from J, leaving 17 bases between them. CDR3 residues: CASSPGGTPSSGNTIYF. The DNA of the CDR3 is TGCGCCAGCAGCCCGGGGGGGACCCCGAGCTCTGGAAACACCATATATTTT.

This chain connects TRBV19 to TRBJ1-2; TRBD1 matches 10 bases. V gave up 7 bases and J gave up 7 bases; unmatched junction bases: 9. The V gene's germline CDR1 is LNHDA and CDR2 SQIVND (reference sequence). This CDR3 comprises 14 residues. The CDR3 nucleotides are TGTGCCAGTAAGGACAGGGGGAGGGCGTCTGGCTACACCTTC. Amino acids: CASKDRGRASGYTF.

The chain employs TRBV6-5 and TRBJ1-1, with D possibly being TRBD1 (5 bases). The CDR3 length is 11 residues. CDR1 is MNHEY, CDR2 SVGAGI, per germline. Between the trimmed V and J ends, which lost 6 bases and 10 bases, there was a span of 12 bases. The CDR3 here is CASSGPRGAFF. CDR3 nucleotide sequence: TGTGCCAGCAGCGGACCTAGGGGAGCTTTCTTT.

V usage is TRBV3-1 (or the pseudogene TRBV3-2) and J usage is TRBJ2-1; 7 nucleotides agree with TRBD1. V lost 4 bases to trimming and J lost 6 bases; unmatched junction nucleotides: 6. Germline CDR1 reads LGHDT; CDR2 reads YNNKEL (reference sequence). This CDR3 is 14 amino acids long. In DNA form, the CDR3 reads TGTGCCAGCAGCCCCGCGGACAGGCTCAATGAGCAGTTCTTC. Its protein is CASSPADRLNEQFF.

The V gene is TRBV12-3 or TRBV12-4, the J gene TRBJ1-2; D is ambiguous. Trimming pared 5 bases from V and 7 bases from J, leaving 14 bases between. The CDR3 contains 13 residues. The DNA of the CDR3 is TGTGCCAGCAGTCCCGGAGGCCTACGTGGCTACACCTTC. Its translation is CASSPGGLRGYTF.

The chain carries TRBV29-1 and TRBJ1-2; 8 nucleotides line up with TRBD1. After removal of 3 bases from V and 4 bases from J, the junction contained 16 bases not matched to a gene. The CDR3 is made up of 17 amino acids. Germline CDR1 is SQVTM and CDR2 is ANQGSEA. DNA of the CDR3: TGCAGCGTTGACAACTCTCAGGGGGCTGGTTTTTTCTATGGCTACACCTTC. This codes for CSVDNSQGAGFFYGYTF.

This rearrangement joins TRBV6-5 to TRBJ1-2, with TRBD1 identical over 8 bases. Germline lookup yields CDR1 MNHEY and CDR2 SVGAGI. The CDR3 loop spans 16 amino acids. After removal of 2 bases from V and 4 bases from J, the junction contained 9 bases not matched to a gene. The CDR3 here is CASSYIGQGGVYGYTF. As DNA, the CDR3 is TGTGCCAGCAGTTACATAGGACAGGGTGGTGTCTATGGCTACACCTTC.

The chain employs TRBV30 and TRBJ2-1; a weak D match, TRBD2 (6 bases). Germline CDR1 reads GTSNPN; CDR2 reads SVGIG (reference sequence). V shed 0 bases and J shed 0 bases, with 12 bases lying between them. The CDR3 consists of 16 residues. The CDR3 DNA is TGTGCCTGGAGTGTAGGCCTAGCGACCTCCTACAATGAGCAGTTCTTC. Protein: CAWSVGLATSYNEQFF.